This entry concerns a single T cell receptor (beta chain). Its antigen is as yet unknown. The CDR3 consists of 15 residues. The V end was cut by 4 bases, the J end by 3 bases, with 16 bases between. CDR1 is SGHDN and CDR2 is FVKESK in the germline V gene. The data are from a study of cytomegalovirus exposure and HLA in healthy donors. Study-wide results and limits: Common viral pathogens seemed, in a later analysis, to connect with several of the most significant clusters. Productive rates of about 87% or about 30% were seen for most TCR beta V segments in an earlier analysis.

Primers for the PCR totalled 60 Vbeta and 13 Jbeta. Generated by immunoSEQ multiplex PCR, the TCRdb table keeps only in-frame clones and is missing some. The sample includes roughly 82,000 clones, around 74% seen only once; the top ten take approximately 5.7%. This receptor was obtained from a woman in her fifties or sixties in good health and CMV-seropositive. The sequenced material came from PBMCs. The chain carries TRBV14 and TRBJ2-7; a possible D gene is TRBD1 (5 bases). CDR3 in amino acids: CASSRTHSDFYEQYF. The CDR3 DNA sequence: TGTGCCAGCAGCCGGACACACTCCGATTTCTACGAGCAGTACTTC.